This T cell receptor (beta chain) comes out of a study of CD8 T cells in ankylosing spondylitis (dated by TCRdb to the late 2010s). In the study overall: The study set out to find disease-linked TCR variants by profiling T cell receptor beta repertoires in ankylosing spondylitis patients and healthy donors. Peripheral blood samples were taken, and synovial fluid was additionally collected from ankylosing spondylitis patients. The whole study cohort included 90 to 120 healthy donors and 25 or so ankylosing spondylitis patients. The research as a whole found: According to the report, matched synovial fluid samples from ankylosing spondylitis patients were significantly enriched for the disease-linked clones. The disease-linked clones showed a CD8+ phenotype and occurred at relatively low frequencies in peripheral blood. A TCR beta motif made up of several highly homologous amino acid variants appeared to be characteristic of blood from ankylosing spondylitis patients. Some TCR beta motif variants had previously been reported in synovial fluid and blood of reactive arthritis patients, which suggested common disease-initiation mechanisms.

The sample holds a few counts of this clonotype. The target of this receptor is not known. Base qualities are not at hand, and no much larger clone is one base apart. The CDR3 contains 16 residues, cysteine and phenylalanine counted. Only CDR3 DNA remains: 48 bases, in frame from the first base. The germline V gene encodes CDR1 SGHTA and CDR2 FQGTGA. At the junction V is shortened by 5 bases and J by 4 bases, with 20 bases in between. The listed sequencing device is Illumina HiSeq 2500. TCR beta libraries were prepared by quantitative 5'-RACE with molecular barcodes. Processing in the source paper ran as follows. Disease-linked TCR variants were identified with a new computational method built on a probabilistic model of VDJ rearrangement. TCRdb's own reprocessing of the public reads used fastp at Q25 and MiXCR and kept productive beta chains. Rows with one shared CDR3 protein collapse into an entry with the most common genes and DNA. Clone size and V and J calls follow TCRdb, not the original study. The sample yields approximately 250,000 distinct CDR3 sequences; 8.2% were counted once. Of the sample, roughly 4.9% falls within the top ten clones.

The clonotype originates from a female donor with ankylosing spondylitis or in good health (not recorded which). The sequenced sample was blood, either unsorted or a sorted T cell fraction (not recorded which). The chain is made from TRBV7-3 and TRBJ1-1; the D gene is perhaps TRBD1, from 6 matching bases. The CDR3 sequence is CASSQIGGPGGTEAFF. The nucleotide sequence is given as TGTGCCAGCAGCCAGATTGGGGGGCCGGGGGGCACTGAAGCTTTCTTT.